These 22 T cell receptor beta chains were sequenced from one sample in a study of T-cell memory formation after mild COVID-19. In TCRdb, the 5' RACE reads were re-called with MiXCR into one record per CDR3 protein. The repertoire holds over 350,000 distinct CDR3 sequences, with 16% as singletons. The source material was PBMCs or a T cell subset sorted from them (not recorded which). The origin of the receptors is a man younger than 35 who had mild COVID-19 (a few samples of this study predate the infection). Cell type and time point are not known.

V is TRBV4-1 and J is TRBJ2-3, with 12 positions matching TRBD1. Germline assignment: CDR1 MGHRA and CDR2 YSYEKL. The CDR3 contains 17 residues. V lost 0 bases, J lost 7 bases, and 8 bases stayed unmatched. For the CDR3, the DNA is TGCGCCAGCAGCCAAGAGCCAGGGACAGGGGGCGGGAATACGCAGTATTTT. This encodes CASSQEPGTGGGNTQYF.

The chain joins TRBV12-3 or TRBV12-4 to TRBJ2-1, with 7 bases matching TRBD2. V lost 1 base and J lost 6; bases outside the gene matches: 3. CDR3 length: 14 residues. The CDR3 loop is CASSLGTRVNEQFF. The CDR3 nucleotides are TGTGCCAGCAGTTTAGGGACTAGGGTCAATGAGCAGTTCTTC.

The table lists this clonotype with many counts. This chain links TRBV4-3 with TRBJ1-2; perhaps TRBD1 as D (5 bases). This CDR3 has 11 amino acids. V was clipped by 1 base and J by 10 bases, with 7 bases between them. Germline V CDR1 and CDR2: LGHNA, YSLEER. CDR3 nucleotide sequence: TGCGCCAGCAGCCAAGGCAGGGCCTACACCTTC. It encodes CASSQGRAYTF.

This sequence joins TRBV4-2 and TRBJ1-2, with 7 bases identical to TRBD1. There are 16 residues in the CDR3. Germline V gene data show CDR1 as LGHNA and CDR2 as YNFKEQ. The V segment lost 7 bases and the J segment 2 bases; nucleotides outside the gene matches: 13. The CDR3 protein is CASTAQPGQSNYGYTF. CDR3 nucleotide sequence: TGTGCCAGCACCGCCCAACCGGGACAGTCGAACTATGGCTACACCTTC.

The V and J genes are TRBV28 and TRBJ2-5, with 14 bases aligning to TRBD2. V was pared by 3 bases and J by 3 bases, with 6 bases of the junction left unmatched. Germline V CDR1 and CDR2: MDHEN, SYDVKM. This CDR3 region has 17 residues. The CDR3 DNA reads TGTGCCAGCAGTTTCGACGGACTAGCGGGGGGAGAAGAGACCCAGTACTTC. As protein: CASSFDGLAGGEETQYF.

CDR3 residues: CASSRRDTYEQYF. Here the CDR3 DNA reads TGTGCCAGCAGCCGACGGGACACCTACGAGCAGTACTTC. The chain recombines TRBV7-9 with TRBJ2-7; weak D call: TRBD1 (6 bases). V shed 5 bases and J shed 2 bases, with 10 bases lying between them. The germline gives CDR1 SEHNR, CDR2 FQNEAQ (reference sequence). The CDR3 is 13 amino acids. The full variable domain, rest sourced from reference TRBV7-9 and TRBJ2-7, is DTGVSQNPRHKITKRGQNVTFRCDPISEHNRLYWYRQTLGQGPEFLTYFQNEAQLEKSRLLSDRFSAERPKGSFSTLEIQRTEQGDSAMYLCASSRRDTYEQYFGPGTRLTVT.

This clonotype occurred a few times. V usage is TRBV7-9 and J usage is TRBJ2-1; 8 bases are shared with TRBD1. Germline V gives CDR1 SEHNR, CDR2 FQNEAQ (reference sequence). The CDR3 is 16 amino acids. J gave up 10 bases and V 3 bases, and 14 bases lay outside the gene matches. CDR3 sequence: CASSFNPGQGSAEQFF. CDR3 DNA sequence: TGTGCCAGCAGCTTCAACCCCGGACAGGGATCCGCAGAGCAGTTCTTC.

The V gene is TRBV7-9, the J gene TRBJ2-1; TRBD1 might be the D (6 bases). V lost 5 bases and J lost 4, with 18 bases in between. Germline CDR1 SEHNR, CDR2 FQNEAQ (reference sequence). The CDR3 covers 16 residues. CDR3 in DNA: TGTGCCAGCAGCCTCAGAACAGGGAGTGGGTACAATGAGCAGTTCTTC. Its protein product is CASSLRTGSGYNEQFF.

Note on this clonotype: This may be a read error: a much more frequent sequence differs by one nucleotide. The chain joins TRBV7-2 to TRBJ2-5, with D maybe TRBD2 (6 bases). In germline, CDR1 is SGHTA, CDR2 FQGNSA. Trimming removed 4 bases from V and 2 bases from J, with 8 bases in between. The CDR3 sequence is 13 residues long. The CDR3 reads CASSSGTQETQYF. The CDR3 bases are TGTGCCAGCAGCTCCGGGACTCAAGAGACCCAGTACTTC.

The CDR3 DNA follows: TGCGCCAGCAGCCAAGTTCTGGGGGCCGTCGGCTACACCTTC. This codes for CASSQVLGAVGYTF. This chain joins TRBV4-3 and TRBJ1-2; a possible D gene is TRBD1 (6 bases). CDR1 is LGHNA, CDR2 YSLEER, per germline. Trimming shortened V by 1 base and J by 8 bases, and 14 bases separated the two germline ends. The CDR3 runs 14 residues.

This clonotype came up a few times. This chain joins TRBV7-3 and TRBJ1-1; no firm D call. V was cut by 5 bases and J by 1 base, with 8 bases left in between. Germline V gene lookup returns CDR1 SGHTA and CDR2 FQGTGA. CDR3 length: 13 amino acids. The CDR3 region is CASSREPNTEAFF. The CDR3, as DNA: TGTGCCAGCAGCCGGGAACCGAACACTGAAGCTTTCTTT.

This clonotype was observed many times. The J gene is TRBJ1-1, the V gene TRBV15, with D unresolved. Trimming left V 0 bases short and J 7 bases short, with 6 bases between. This CDR3 region has 12 residues. Germline V CDR1 and CDR2: LNHNV, YYDKDF (reference sequence). The CDR3 reads CATSRDQREAFF. In DNA form, the CDR3 reads TGTGCCACCAGCAGAGATCAGCGTGAAGCTTTCTTT.

This clonotype was seen a handful of times. The chain uses TRBV5-1 and TRBJ1-1; D is uncertain. Germline V CDR1 and CDR2: SGHRS, YFSETQ. V was trimmed by 0 bases and J by 4 bases, leaving 10 bases between them. The CDR3 extends over 14 amino acids. The CDR3 is CASSLAEASTEAFF. The CDR3 nucleotides read TGCGCCAGCAGCTTGGCCGAGGCAAGCACTGAAGCTTTCTTT. The full variable domain, completed using reference TRBV5-1 and TRBJ1-1, is KAGVTQTPRYLIKTRGQQVTLSCSPISGHRSVSWYQQTPGQGLQFLFEYFSETQRNKGNFPGRFSGRQFSNSRSEMNVSTLELGDSALYLCASSLAEASTEAFFGQGTRLTVV.

The chain couples TRBV6-5 to TRBJ1-1; TRBD1 agrees at 10 bases. V lost 4 bases and J lost 1; bases outside the gene matches: 3. The CDR3 has 15 amino acids. Germline values: CDR1 MNHEY, CDR2 SVGAGI. Here the CDR3 DNA reads TGTGCCAGCAGTTCGGACAGGGGGGAGAACACTGAAGCTTTCTTT. It encodes CASSSDRGENTEAFF.

This clonotype has only a few counts. This chain uses TRBV7-9 with TRBJ2-7; D gene ambiguous. This CDR3 has 18 amino acids. The V end lost 1 base, the J end lost 0 bases, and 19 bases lay between the germline ends. Germline V gene data show CDR1 as SEHNR and CDR2 as FQNEAQ (reference sequence). The CDR3 DNA follows: TGTGCCAGCAGCTTAGAACCCGCCCTGGCGCGGAGCTCCTACGAGCAGTACTTC. It codes for CASSLEPALARSSYEQYF.

CDR3 region: CASSFDRGRAYGYTF. CDR3 coding DNA: TGTGCCAGCAGTTTTGACAGGGGGCGCGCCTATGGCTACACCTTC. The gene calls are TRBV5-5 and TRBJ1-2; 10 nucleotides match TRBD1. Looked up from germline, CDR1 is SGHKS and CDR2 is YYEKEE (reference sequence). With V trimmed by 5 bases and J by 4 bases, 8 bases remained unmatched. The CDR3 is 15 residues long.

The sample holds many counts of this clonotype. This sequence joins TRBV7-9 and TRBJ2-1, with TRBD2 matching 7 bases. The CDR3 contains 15 residues. The V gene end was trimmed by 5 bases and the J gene end by 7 bases; junction bases not matched to a gene: 11. The germline gives CDR1 SEHNR, CDR2 FQNEAQ (reference sequence). The CDR3 region is CASSKSGEGWNEQFF. In DNA, the CDR3 is TGTGCCAGCAGCAAGAGCGGGGAAGGGTGGAATGAGCAGTTCTTC.

For this clonotype: Germline and junction disagree at one end, which may indicate a read error. The rearrangement links TRBV7-7 to TRBJ2-2; tentatively, D is TRBD2 (6 bases). Germline loops: CDR1 SSHAT, CDR2 FNYEAQ (reference sequence). The CDR3 is made up of 18 amino acids. This CDR3 reads CASSPDRRGLPQTGELFF. In DNA form, the CDR3 reads TGTGCTAGCAGCCCCGATCGCCGGGGACTCCCACAGACCGGGGAGCTGTTTTTT.

This clonotype was observed a handful of times. The chain carries TRBV9 and TRBJ2-1; 10 bases are shared with TRBD2. This CDR3 is 15 amino acids long. The J segment lost 1 base and the V segment lost 3 bases, leaving 1 base of the junction unmatched. Germline CDR1 and CDR2: SGDLS and YYNGEE. CDR3 region: CASSERGGSYNEQFF. The CDR3 DNA reads TGTGCCAGCAGCGAGCGGGGGGGATCCTACAATGAGCAGTTCTTC.

V usage is TRBV20-1 and J usage is TRBJ2-5; D is uncertain. Germline CDR1 DFQATT, CDR2 SNEGSKA (reference sequence). V lost 2 bases and J lost 0, with 10 bases in between. CDR3 length equals 14 residues. CDR3: CSARRMAYQETQYF. CDR3 nucleotides: TGCAGTGCTAGACGGATGGCGTACCAAGAGACCCAGTACTTC.

The rearrangement uses TRBV11-2 and TRBJ1-4; no firm D call. V lost 3 bases and J lost 3, with 11 bases in between. The germline V gene has CDR1 SGHAT and CDR2 FQNNGV. This CDR3 region has 15 residues. The CDR3, as DNA: TGTGCCAGCAGCTTGCAGGTTGGGGCTAATGAAAAACTGTTTTTT. It encodes CASSLQVGANEKLFF.

This clonotype was seen more than once but under ten times. The chain joins TRBV27 to TRBJ2-5, with D possibly TRBD1 on 5 matching bases. V lost 1 base and J lost 1, with 7 bases in between. The CDR3 totals 14 residues. CDR1 and CDR2 from the germline V gene are MNHEY and SMNVEV (reference sequence). Here the CDR3 reads CASSLWQGQETQYF. In DNA, the CDR3 is TGTGCCAGCAGTTTATGGCAGGGCCAAGAGACCCAGTACTTC.